The rows below give T cell receptor beta chains drawn from one sample of a study of cytomegalovirus exposure and HLA in healthy donors. Some clones are missing from TCRdb's copy, which holds only in-frame ones; the method was immunoSEQ multiplex PCR. The data show roughly 100,000 clones, over 80% seen once. Sequenced material: PBMCs. The receptors stem from a man between 18 and 29 years old in good health and CMV-seronegative. Both conserved end residues are part of each CDR3. Fields, in order: D gene, J gene, V gene, clone size, CDR3 protein, CDR3 DNA. The D gene is left open where the match is weak. Not every row has a clone size; where given, it reads once, few, many or a size class.

>.|TRBJ1-3|TRBV6-6|once
CASGQSSGNTIYF
TGTGCCAGCGGACAGAGCTCTGGAAACACCATATATTTT
>TRBD1|TRBJ1-3|TRBV15|.
CATSRRTGVSGNTIYF
TGTGCCACCAGCAGGCGAACAGGGGTCTCTGGAAACACCATATATTTT
>.|TRBJ2-7|TRBV19|few
CASSTHLQGESYEQYF
TGTGCCAGTAGTACCCATTTACAGGGCGAATCCTACGAGCAGTACTTC
>TRBD2|TRBJ2-7|TRBV5-1|.
CASSLRVSGSFEQYF
TGCGCCAGCAGCTTAAGGGTTAGCGGGAGCTTCGAGCAGTACTTC
>TRBD2|TRBJ2-7|TRBV30|.
CAWNPNLAGAYEQYF
TGTGCCTGGAATCCAAACTTAGCGGGAGCCTACGAGCAGTACTTC
>.|TRBJ2-7|TRBV5-4|.
CASSRERELDYEQYF
TGTGCCAGCAGTAGAGAGCGAGAACTTGACTACGAGCAGTACTTC
>.|TRBJ1-1|TRBV5-6|.
CASSWTANTEAFF
TGTGCCAGCAGCTGGACAGCGAACACTGAAGCTTTCTTT
>.|TRBJ1-2|TRBV27|.
CASSYGGPNYGYTF
TGTGCCAGCAGTTACGGGGGACCTAACTATGGCTACACCTTC
>.|TRBJ1-3|TRBV19|.
CASSIWTAGNTIYF
TGTGCCAGTAGTATCTGGACAGCTGGAAACACCATATATTTT
>TRBD2|TRBJ2-5|TRBV9|.
CASSVRASGGGETQYF
TGTGCCAGCAGCGTAAGGGCTAGCGGGGGCGGGGAGACCCAGTACTTC
>.|TRBJ2-7|TRBV6-1|.
CASATGIGIEQYF
TGTGCCAGCGCGACAGGAATCGGCATCGAGCAGTACTTC
>.|TRBJ2-1|TRBV5-6|.
CASWEDGGGSSNEQFF
TGTGCCAGCTGGGAGGACGGGGGAGGTTCTTCCAATGAGCAGTTCTTC
>.|TRBJ1-5|TRBV4-1|.
CASSSGQGSAQPQHF
TGCGCCAGCAGCTCCGGGCAGGGTTCCGCTCAGCCCCAGCATTTT
>TRBD1|TRBJ1-4|TRBV4-3|once
CASSRRTGGVRRLFF
TGCGCCAGCAGCCGCCGGACAGGCGGGGTTAGAAGACTGTTTTTT
>.|TRBJ2-7|TRBV6-5|.
CASSPTSSEQYF
TGTGCCAGCAGTCCGACAAGCTCCGAGCAGTACTTC
>.|TRBJ2-2|TRBV5-8|.
CASSLDKQGTLMNTGELFF
TGTGCCAGCAGCTTGGACAAGCAGGGGACCCTTATGAACACCGGGGAGCTGTTTTTT
>.|TRBJ1-1|TRBV18|once
CASSPYRVGANTEAFF
TGTGCCAGCTCGCCCTACAGGGTTGGGGCGAACACTGAAGCTTTCTTT
>.|TRBJ2-3|TRBV7-3|.
CASSFVADSTDTQYF
TGTGCCAGCAGCTTTGTAGCGGATAGCACAGATACGCAGTATTTT
>.|TRBJ2-1|TRBV27|.
CASSPLLFGVDEQFF
TGTGCCAGCAGTCCCCTTCTGTTCGGGGTGGATGAGCAGTTCTTC
>.|TRBJ1-5|TRBV6-1|.
CAISRGDPNQPQHF
TGTGCCATCAGTCGGGGGGATCCCAATCAGCCCCAGCATTTT
>.|TRBJ2-1|TRBV25-1|.
CASSGEGEQFF
TGTGCCAGCAGTGGAGAGGGTGAGCAGTTCTTC
>.|TRBJ2-1|TRBV4-2|few
CASSQDRGGEQFF
TGTGCCAGCAGCCAAGATAGGGGGGGTGAGCAGTTCTTC
>.|TRBJ1-3|TRBV4-3|few
CASSPDRSSGNTIYF
TGCGCCAGCAGCCCAGACCGGAGCTCTGGAAACACCATATATTTT
>.|TRBJ2-7|TRBV6-5|.
CASSNGYEQYF
TGTGCCAGCAGTAACGGCTACGAGCAGTACTTC
>.|TRBJ2-6|TRBV7-9|.
CASSLGGASGANVLTF
TGTGCCAGCAGCCTGGGGGGGGCTTCTGGGGCCAACGTCCTGACTTTC
>.|TRBJ2-1|TRBV27|.
CASSLGPNYNEQFF
TGTGCCAGCAGCCTTGGGCCGAACTACAATGAGCAGTTCTTC
>.|TRBJ1-5|TRBV7-2|.
CASSFGDIGNQPQHF
TGTGCCAGCAGCTTTGGGGACATTGGGAATCAGCCCCAGCATTTT
>TRBD1|TRBJ1-2|TRBV5-5|.
CASRGGSRAANQTNYGYTF
TGTGCCAGCAGAGGGGGCAGCCGAGCAGCGAACCAAACTAACTATGGCTACACCTTC
>.|TRBJ1-3|TRBV7-2|.
CASSPNPGAGNTIYF
TGTGCCAGCAGCCCAAACCCAGGGGCTGGAAACACCATATATTTT
>TRBD1|TRBJ1-1|TRBV28|.
CASSFVTGVITEAFF
TGTGCCAGCAGTTTCGTGACAGGGGTGATCACTGAAGCTTTCTTT
>.|TRBJ1-2|TRBV6-5|.
CASSSTIPNGYTF
TGTGCCAGCAGCAGTACAATACCCAATGGCTACACCTTC
>TRBD1|TRBJ2-1|TRBV12-5|few
CASGQDRGRNNEQFF
TGTGCTAGTGGTCAGGACAGGGGGCGAAACAATGAGCAGTTCTTC
>.|TRBJ1-4|TRBV6-5|few
CASRSGTINEKLFF
TGTGCCAGCAGATCCGGGACAATCAATGAAAAACTGTTTTTT
>.|TRBJ1-4|TRBV9|.
CASSVRGGDEKLFF
TGTGCCAGCAGCGTACGGGGAGGGGATGAAAAACTGTTTTTT
>TRBD1|TRBJ1-2|TRBV7-2|.
CASSQTGGVRGYTF
TGTGCCAGCAGCCAAACAGGGGGCGTGCGGGGCTACACCTTC
>.|TRBJ1-5|TRBV4-3|.
CASSQEGGLRQPQHF
TGCGCCAGCAGCCAAGAAGGTGGGTTGCGGCAGCCCCAGCATTTT
>TRBD1|TRBJ2-5|TRBV5-1|.
CASSLGQGRQETQYF
TGCGCCAGCAGCTTGGGACAGGGGAGACAAGAGACCCAGTACTTC
>TRBD1|TRBJ1-1|TRBV7-6|.
CASSPTQGAGTEAFF
TGTGCCAGCAGTCCGACACAGGGGGCCGGGACTGAAGCTTTCTTT
>TRBD1|TRBJ1-1|TRBV2|.
CASSDRGAGTEAFF
TGTGCCAGCAGCGACAGGGGAGCTGGTACTGAAGCTTTCTTT
>.|TRBJ1-5|TRBV6-6|.
CASSTLVRDQPQHF
TGTGCCAGCAGCACATTGGTCAGGGATCAGCCCCAGCATTTT
>TRBD1|TRBJ1-2|TRBV10-3|.
CAISQGASNYGYTF
TGTGCCATCAGTCAGGGGGCTTCTAACTATGGCTACACCTTC
>TRBD2|TRBJ2-7|TRBV11-3|.
CASSFRTSNEQYF
TGTGCCAGCAGCTTTAGGACTAGTAACGAGCAGTACTTC
>TRBD1|TRBJ1-5|TRBV7-9|.
CASSSGQGSNQPQHF
TGTGCCAGCAGCTCGGGACAGGGAAGCAATCAGCCCCAGCATTTT
>.|TRBJ1-2|TRBV25-1|once
CASSEWGQGSSYGYTF
TGTGCCAGCAGTGAATGGGGTCAGGGTTCTTCCTATGGCTACACCTTC
>.|TRBJ1-3|TRBV5-4|.
CASSLDPVSGNTIYF
TGTGCCAGCAGCTTGGATCCGGTCTCTGGAAACACCATATATTTT
>.|TRBJ1-2|TRBV27|.
CASSLGFAGNYGYTF
TGTGCCAGCAGTTTAGGTTTTGCAGGGAACTATGGCTACACCTTC
>.|TRBJ1-3|TRBV29-1|few
CSVEGEAGTGNTIYF
TGCAGCGTTGAAGGCGAGGCGGGGACTGGAAACACCATATATTTT
>.|TRBJ1-1|TRBV4-3|few
CASSQDRGLTEAFF
TGCGCCAGCAGCCAAGATCGGGGTCTCACTGAAGCTTTCTTT
>TRBD2|TRBJ2-1|TRBV9|once
CASNREWVAGGTHEQFF
TGTGCCAGCAATAGGGAGTGGGTAGCGGGGGGTACACATGAGCAGTTCTTC
>.|TRBJ1-1|TRBV6-5|.
CASSYGQPRAEAFF
TGTGCCAGCAGTTACGGACAGCCAAGGGCCGAAGCTTTCTTT
>.|TRBJ2-1|TRBV18|.
CASSPSKRFPYNEQFF
TGTGCCAGCTCACCCTCTAAACGGTTTCCTTACAATGAGCAGTTCTTC
>.|TRBJ1-1|TRBV15|once
CATSNTGYTEAFF
TGTGCCACCAGCAACACAGGTTACACTGAAGCTTTCTTT
>.|TRBJ2-1|TRBV28|.
CASRADGGTYNEQFF
TGTGCCAGCAGGGCTGATGGCGGGACCTACAATGAGCAGTTCTTC
>TRBD1|TRBJ1-2|TRBV19|.
CAIQDRRGGYTF
TGTGCCATTCAGGACAGGCGCGGCGGCTACACCTTC